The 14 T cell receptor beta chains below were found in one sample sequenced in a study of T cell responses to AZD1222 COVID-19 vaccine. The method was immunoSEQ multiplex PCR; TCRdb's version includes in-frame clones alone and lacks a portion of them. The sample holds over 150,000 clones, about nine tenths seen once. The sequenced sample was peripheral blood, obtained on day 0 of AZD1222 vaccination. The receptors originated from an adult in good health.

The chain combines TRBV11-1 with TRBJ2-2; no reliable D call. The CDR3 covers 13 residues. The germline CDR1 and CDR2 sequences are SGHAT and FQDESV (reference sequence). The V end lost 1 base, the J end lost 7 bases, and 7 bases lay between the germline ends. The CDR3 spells CASSLEGNGELFF. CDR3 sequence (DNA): TGTGCCAGCAGCTTAGAAGGGAACGGGGAGCTGTTTTTT.

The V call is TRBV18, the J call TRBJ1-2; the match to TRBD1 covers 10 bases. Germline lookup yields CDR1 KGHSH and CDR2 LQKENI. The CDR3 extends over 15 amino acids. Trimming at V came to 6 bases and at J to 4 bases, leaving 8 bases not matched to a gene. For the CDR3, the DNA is TGTGCCAGCTCGGTCGGGACAGGGGCTGGCTATGGCTACACCTTC. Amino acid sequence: CASSVGTGAGYGYTF.

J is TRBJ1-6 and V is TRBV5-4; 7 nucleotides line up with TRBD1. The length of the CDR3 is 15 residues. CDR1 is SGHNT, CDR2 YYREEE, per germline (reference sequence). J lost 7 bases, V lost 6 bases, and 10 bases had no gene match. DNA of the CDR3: TGTGCCAGCACCCCCGGCACAGGGGTCAATTCACCCCTCCACTTT. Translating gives CASTPGTGVNSPLHF.

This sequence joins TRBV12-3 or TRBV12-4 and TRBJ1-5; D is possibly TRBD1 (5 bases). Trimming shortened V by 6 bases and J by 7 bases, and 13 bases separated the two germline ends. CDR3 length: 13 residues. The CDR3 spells CASSSPGGQPQHF. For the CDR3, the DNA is TGTGCCAGCAGCTCCCCGGGGGGGCAGCCCCAGCATTTT.

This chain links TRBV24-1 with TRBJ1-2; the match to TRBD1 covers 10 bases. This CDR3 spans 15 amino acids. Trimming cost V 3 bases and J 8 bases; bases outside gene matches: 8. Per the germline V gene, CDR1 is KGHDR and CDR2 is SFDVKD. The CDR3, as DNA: TGTGCCACCAGTGATCACGGGACAGGGGTCGACGGCTACACCTTC. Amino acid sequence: CATSDHGTGVDGYTF.

The CDR3 sequence is CAISEEGRAEAFF. The CDR3 DNA sequence: TGTGCCATCAGTGAGGAAGGGAGGGCTGAAGCTTTCTTT. The V call is TRBV10-3, the J call TRBJ1-1; D ambiguous. The CDR3 length is 13 residues. The V end lost 2 bases, the J end lost 6 bases, and 10 bases lay between the germline ends. Germline assignment: CDR1 ENHRY and CDR2 SYGVKD.

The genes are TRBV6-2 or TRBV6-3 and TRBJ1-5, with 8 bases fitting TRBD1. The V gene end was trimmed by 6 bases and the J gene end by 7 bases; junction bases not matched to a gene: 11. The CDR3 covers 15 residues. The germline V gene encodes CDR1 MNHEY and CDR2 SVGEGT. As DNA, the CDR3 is TGTGCCAGCAGCACACGGACAGGGAGAGACCAGCCCCAGCATTTT. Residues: CASSTRTGRDQPQHF.

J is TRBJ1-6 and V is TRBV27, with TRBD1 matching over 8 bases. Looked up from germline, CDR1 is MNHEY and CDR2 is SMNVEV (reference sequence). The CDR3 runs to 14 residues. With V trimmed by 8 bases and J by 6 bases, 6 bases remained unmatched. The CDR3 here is CASGDRGFNSPLHF. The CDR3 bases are TGTGCCAGCGGAGACAGGGGCTTTAATTCACCCCTCCACTTT.

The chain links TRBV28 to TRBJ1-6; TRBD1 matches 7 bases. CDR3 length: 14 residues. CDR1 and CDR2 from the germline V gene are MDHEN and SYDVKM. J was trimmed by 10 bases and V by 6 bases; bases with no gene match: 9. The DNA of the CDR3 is TGTGCCAGCAGCTTGACAGGGTTACGGTCACCCCTCCACTTT. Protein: CASSLTGLRSPLHF. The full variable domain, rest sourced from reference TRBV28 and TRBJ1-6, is DVKVTQSSRYLVKRTGEKVFLECVQDMDHENMFWYRQDPGLGLRLIYFSYDVKMKEKGDIPEGYSVSREKKERFSLILESASTNQTSMYLCASSLTGLRSPLHFGNGTRLTVT.

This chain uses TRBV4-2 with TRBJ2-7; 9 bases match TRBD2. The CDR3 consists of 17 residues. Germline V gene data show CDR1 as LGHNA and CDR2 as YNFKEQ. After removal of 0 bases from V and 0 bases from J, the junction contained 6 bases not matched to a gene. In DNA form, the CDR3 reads TGTGCCAGCAGCCAAGAGCTTATAGCGGGGGTCTCCTACGAGCAGTACTTC. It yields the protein CASSQELIAGVSYEQYF.

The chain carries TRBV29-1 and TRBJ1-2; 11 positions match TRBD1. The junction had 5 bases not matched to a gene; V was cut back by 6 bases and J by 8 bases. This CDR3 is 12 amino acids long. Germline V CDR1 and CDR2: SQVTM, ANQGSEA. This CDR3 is CSVGTGGRGYTF. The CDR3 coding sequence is TGCAGCGTGGGGACAGGGGGAAGAGGCTACACCTTC.

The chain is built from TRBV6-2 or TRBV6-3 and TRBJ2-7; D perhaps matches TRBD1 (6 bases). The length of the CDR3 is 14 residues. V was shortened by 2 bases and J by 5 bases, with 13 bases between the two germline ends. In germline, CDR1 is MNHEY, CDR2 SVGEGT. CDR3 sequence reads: CASSYAGVKHEQYF. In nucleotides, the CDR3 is TGTGCCAGCAGTTACGCAGGGGTTAAGCACGAGCAGTACTTC.

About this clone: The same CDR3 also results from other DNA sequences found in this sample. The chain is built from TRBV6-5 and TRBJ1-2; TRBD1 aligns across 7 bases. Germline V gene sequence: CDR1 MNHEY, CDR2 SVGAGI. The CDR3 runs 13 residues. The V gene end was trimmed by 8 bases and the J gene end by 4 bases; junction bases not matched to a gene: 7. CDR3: CASGPGGAYGYTF. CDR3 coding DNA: TGTGCCAGCGGGCCAGGGGGGGCCTATGGCTACACCTTC.

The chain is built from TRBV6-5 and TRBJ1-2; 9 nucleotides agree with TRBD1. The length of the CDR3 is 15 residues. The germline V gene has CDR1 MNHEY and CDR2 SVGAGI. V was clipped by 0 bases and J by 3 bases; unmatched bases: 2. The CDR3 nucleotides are TGTGCCAGCAGTTACTCGACAGGGGGGCACTATGGCTACACCTTC. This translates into CASSYSTGGHYGYTF.